The TCR beta chain described here comes from a study of PD-1 blockade in classical Hodgkin lymphoma. Whole-study results and caveats: Relapsed/refractory patients reportedly had lower baseline diversity than newly diagnosed patients. Differences between repertoires have undefined causes, possibly disease activity or prior therapy.

All the patients suffered relapse after autologous stem cell transplantation, and brentuximab vedotin exposure differed. CDR1 is SGHTA and CDR2 is FQGNSA in the germline V gene. The V end lost 3 bases, the J end lost 2 bases, and 5 bases lay between the germline ends. The CDR3 has 13 amino acids. Remarks on this clone: Its antigen is still unknown.

Here immunoSEQ multiplex PCR was the method, and the copy in TCRdb shows in-frame clones only, minus some. Found here are tens of thousands of clones, around 81% of them singletons; the top ten hold over 20%. The sequence was obtained from a human donor with classical Hodgkin lymphoma. The chain has TRBV7-2 and TRBJ2-1; D is perhaps TRBD2 (5 bases). Here the sequenced sample was peripheral blood mononuclear cells (PBMCs), taken before the second cycle of nivolumab. The CDR3, as DNA: TGTGCCAGCAGCTTGGGAGCCTACAATGAGCAGTTCTTC. It translates to CASSLGAYNEQFF.